The 22 T cell receptor beta chains presented below share a single source sample, sequenced in a study of CD8 T cells in ankylosing spondylitis. Each CDR3 protein is one row after TCRdb ran MiXCR on the 5' RACE reads. The top ten clones hold 0.5% to 0.75% of a sample with 200,000 to 300,000 distinct CDR3 sequences, approximately 24% of them seen once. Sequencing used blood, either unsorted or a sorted T cell fraction (not recorded which). The receptors stem from a male donor with ankylosing spondylitis or in good health (not recorded which).

In its sample, this clonotype was seen once. J is TRBJ2-1 and V is TRBV2; weak D call: TRBD2 (6 bases). The CDR3 contains 15 residues. Trimming cost V 2 bases and J 6 bases, with 14 bases left between them. CDR1 and CDR2 (germline): SNHLY, FYNNEI. The CDR3 DNA sequence: TGTGCCAGCAGTGAACGTGGGCAGGGAGGCAATGAGCAGTTCTTC. It encodes CASSERGQGGNEQFF.

This clonotype was seen many times. This chain joins TRBV7-9 and TRBJ1-1; D possibly corresponds to TRBD1 (6 bases). The germline V gene has CDR1 SEHNR and CDR2 FQNEAQ (reference sequence). V lost 5 bases, J lost 1 base, and 11 bases lay in between. The CDR3 loop spans 14 amino acids. CDR3 coding DNA: TGTGCCAGCAGCGGCGGGACAACGAACACTGAAGCTTTCTTT. Protein sequence: CASSGGTTNTEAFF. The full variable domain, in which reference TRBV7-9 and TRBJ1-1 provide the parts outside the CDR3, is DTGVSQNPRHKITKRGQNVTFRCDPISEHNRLYWYRQTLGQGPEFLTYFQNEAQLEKSRLLSDRFSAERPKGSFSTLEIQRTEQGDSAMYLCASSGGTTNTEAFFGQGTRLTVV.

The V and J genes are TRBV6-5 and TRBJ1-2, with 7 bases fitting TRBD1. CDR3 size: 15 residues. V lost 2 bases, J lost 6 bases, and 9 bases stayed unmatched. CDR1 is MNHEY, CDR2 SVGAGI, per germline. The CDR3 spells CASSYRGQDVDGYTF. DNA of the CDR3: TGTGCCAGCAGTTACAGAGGACAGGATGTGGATGGCTACACCTTC.

The chain recombines TRBV6-2 or TRBV6-3 with TRBJ2-3; no clear D gene. CDR3 size: 14 residues. The V gene lost 6 bases and the J gene lost 4 bases, with 14 bases spanning the gap. Germline V gene lookup returns CDR1 MNHEY and CDR2 SVGEGT. In nucleotides, the CDR3 is TGTGCCAGCAGCTACGACATTTTCGCAGATACGCAGTATTTT. Translation gives CASSYDIFADTQYF.

In its sample, this clonotype was seen a few times. The V and J genes are TRBV5-1 and TRBJ2-5; TRBD2 matches 8 bases. Per the germline V gene, CDR1 is SGHRS and CDR2 is YFSETQ. The ends lost 2 bases at V and 5 bases at J; junction bases unmatched: 5. This CDR3 spans 14 amino acids. In DNA, the CDR3 is TGCGCCAGCAGCTTAGCGGGGGAGGGTGAGACCCAGTACTTC. Its translation: CASSLAGEGETQYF.

This clonotype was detected many times. The chain couples TRBV4-1 to TRBJ1-2, with 9 positions matching TRBD1. Unmatched junction bases numbered 11, after V lost 0 bases and J lost 6 bases. Germline V gene lookup returns CDR1 MGHRA and CDR2 YSYEKL. The CDR3 covers 17 residues. As DNA, the CDR3 is TGCGCCAGCAGCCAAGATCTCGCGGCACAGGGGGCGAATGGCTACACCTTC. Protein: CASSQDLAAQGANGYTF.

This rearrangement joins TRBV7-8 to TRBJ1-5, with a weak D call TRBD1 (5 bases). The CDR3 has 14 residues. V was trimmed by 1 base and J by 7 bases, leaving 11 bases between them. The V gene's germline CDR1 is SGHVS and CDR2 FQNEAQ. For the CDR3, the DNA is TGTGCCAGCAGCTTAGTCGCGGGGCCACAGCCCCAGCATTTT. Amino acid sequence: CASSLVAGPQPQHF.

This chain connects TRBV4-2 to TRBJ2-7; TRBD2 matches at 8 bases. Trimming cost V 0 bases and J 3 bases; bases outside gene matches: 7. The CDR3 length is 16 residues. Germline V gene lookup returns CDR1 LGHNA and CDR2 YNFKEQ. CDR3 sequence: CASSQDSGGPNYEQYF. The CDR3 DNA reads as TGTGCCAGCAGCCAAGATTCGGGAGGGCCGAACTACGAGCAGTACTTC.

This clonotype was observed a handful of times. The chain uses TRBV5-4 and TRBJ2-1, with D unresolved. V was shortened by 4 bases and J by 0 bases, with 11 bases between the two germline ends. CDR3 length: 15 amino acids. Germline V gives CDR1 SGHNT, CDR2 YYREEE (reference sequence). CDR3 residues: CASSPKLSSYNEQFF. In DNA form, the CDR3 reads TGTGCCAGCAGCCCGAAGCTGTCCTCCTACAATGAGCAGTTCTTC. The variable domain in full, with the rest retrieved from reference TRBV5-4 and TRBJ2-1, is ETGVTQSPTHLIKTRGQQVTLRCSSQSGHNTVSWYQQALGQGPQFIFQYYREEENGRGNFPPRFSGLQFPNYSSELNVNALELDDSALYLCASSPKLSSYNEQFFGPGTRLTVL.

This clonotype was detected many times. The CDR3 spells CASSLAPSRVGTEAFF. The DNA of the CDR3 is TGTGCCAGCAGCTTAGCCCCCTCTCGGGTAGGCACTGAAGCTTTCTTT. The J gene is TRBJ1-1, the V gene TRBV11-2; no firm D call. The germline V gene has CDR1 SGHAT and CDR2 FQNNGV. The CDR3 spans 16 residues. V gave up 1 base and J gave up 4 bases, with 16 bases separating them. The complete variable domain, with remaining parts taken from reference TRBV11-2 and TRBJ1-1, reads EAGVAQSPRYKIIEKRQSVAFWCNPISGHATLYWYQQILGQGPKLLIQFQNNGVVDDSQLPKDRFSAERLKGVDSTLKIQPAKLEDSAVYLCASSLAPSRVGTEAFFGQGTRLTVV.

This clonotype has just a few counts. V gene TRBV12-3 or TRBV12-4 combines with J gene TRBJ1-5, with D possibly TRBD1 on 5 matching bases. Trimming stripped 0 bases from V and 7 bases from J, with 10 bases between. The CDR3 is 14 residues long. The CDR3 spells CASSLAQGRQPQHF. CDR3 in DNA: TGTGCCAGCAGTTTAGCCCAGGGCCGGCAGCCCCAGCATTTT.

The chain couples TRBV4-1 to TRBJ2-7, with 9 bases matching TRBD1. The J segment lost 8 bases and the V segment lost 7 bases, leaving 9 bases of the junction unmatched. The CDR3 length is 13 residues. Germline V gene sequence: CDR1 MGHRA, CDR2 YSYEKL. Here the CDR3 reads CASMGTGLAKQYF. CDR3 sequence (DNA): TGCGCCAGCATGGGGACAGGGCTCGCCAAGCAGTACTTC.

Many counts were recorded for this clonotype. V and J are TRBV29-1 and TRBJ1-2; D unresolved. Trimming removed 2 bases from V and 12 bases from J, with 4 bases in between. The V gene's germline CDR1 is SQVTM and CDR2 ANQGSEA. The CDR3 length is 8 residues. The CDR3 sequence is CSVERNTF. The CDR3 DNA reads as TGCAGCGTTGAACGCAACACCTTC.

This clonotype was detected many times. The V and J genes are TRBV5-5 and TRBJ2-1, with D perhaps TRBD1 (6 bases). Germline CDR1 SGHKS, CDR2 YYEKEE (reference sequence). There are 16 residues in the CDR3. V was clipped by 0 bases and J by 9 bases, with 19 bases between them. CDR3 in amino acids: CASSLDFSAGDSEQFF. CDR3 nucleotides: TGTGCCAGCAGCTTGGATTTTTCGGCAGGGGATTCTGAGCAGTTCTTC.

This clonotype was seen more than once but under ten times. This sequence joins TRBV29-1 and TRBJ1-1; D is unresolved. CDR3 length equals 13 residues. Per germline, CDR1 SQVTM and CDR2 ANQGSEA. V lost 6 bases and J 4 bases, leaving 15 bases between the germline ends. The CDR3 coding sequence is TGCAGCGTGGCCGGGCCTGAGGTCACTGAAGCTTTCTTT. It yields the protein CSVAGPEVTEAFF.

The table lists this clonotype with a few counts. V and J are TRBV20-1 and TRBJ1-4; a possible D gene is TRBD1 (6 bases). Deletions cut 5 bases from V and 6 bases from J, with 13 bases between. In germline, CDR1 is DFQATT, CDR2 SNEGSKA (reference sequence). CDR3 size: 13 residues. The CDR3 sequence: CSAYRDIHEKLFF. Here the CDR3 DNA reads TGCAGTGCTTACCGGGACATTCATGAAAAACTGTTTTTT.

This clonotype was observed at least ten times. The chain has TRBV6-5 and TRBJ2-5, with TRBD2 identical over 8 bases. J gave up 1 base and V 2 bases, and 3 bases lay outside the gene matches. The CDR3 spans 15 residues. In germline, CDR1 is MNHEY, CDR2 SVGAGI. The CDR3 protein is CASSYPRGGQETQYF. In nucleotides, the CDR3 is TGTGCCAGCAGTTACCCCCGGGGGGGCCAAGAGACCCAGTACTTC.

The chain recombines TRBV20-1 with TRBJ2-1; 10 bases are shared with TRBD2. The CDR3 sequence is 15 residues long. Germline CDR1 reads DFQATT; CDR2 reads SNEGSKA (reference sequence). With 4 bases clipped from V and 5 bases from J, the junction kept 8 bases outside the gene matches. The CDR3 DNA follows: TGCAGTGCTAACCACCCAGCGGGGGGGAACAATGAGCAGTTCTTC. This encodes CSANHPAGGNNEQFF.

This clonotype was counted only a few times. V gene TRBV6-1 combines with J gene TRBJ2-7, with TRBD1 matching 9 bases. The junction had 8 bases not matched to a gene; V was cut back by 6 bases and J by 5 bases. CDR3 length: 14 residues. Germline loops: CDR1 MNHNS, CDR2 SASEGT. CDR3 sequence reads: CASSRQGQGDEQYF. The CDR3 DNA follows: TGTGCCAGCAGCCGCCAGGGACAGGGCGACGAGCAGTACTTC.

The chain combines TRBV5-1 with TRBJ2-3, with 8 positions matching TRBD2. Germline V gene lookup returns CDR1 SGHRS and CDR2 YFSETQ. The CDR3 runs to 15 residues. V gave up 0 bases and J gave up 6 bases; unmatched junction bases: 6. CDR3 in amino acids: CASSLAGGPGDTQYF. CDR3 in DNA: TGCGCCAGCAGCTTGGCGGGGGGGCCAGGGGATACGCAGTATTTT.

The chain joins TRBV6-5 to TRBJ1-6, with TRBD1 as a possible D gene (5 bases). With 1 base removed from V and 7 bases from J, the gap between germline ends came to 11 bases. The CDR3 has 15 residues. Germline CDR1 MNHEY, CDR2 SVGAGI. Here the CDR3 DNA reads TGTGCCAGCAGTTACTTACAGGTCGGGAATTCACCCCTCCACTTT. Its translation is CASSYLQVGNSPLHF.

The table lists this clonotype with many counts. The chain uses TRBV12-3 or TRBV12-4 and TRBJ2-3; D is uncertain. Trimming took off 1 base at V and 7 bases at J, with 9 bases between the two ends. The CDR3 length is 13 residues. CDR3 in amino acids: CASSLEASNTQYF. CDR3 nucleotides: TGTGCCAGCAGTTTAGAGGCGTCGAATACGCAGTATTTT.